Below, 24 T cell receptor beta chains from the same sample are listed, as sequenced in a study of monozygotic twins with inflammatory bowel disease. TCRdb reanalyzed the 5' RACE reads and collapses them to one entry per CDR3 protein, without DNA. This table holds approximately 85,000 distinct CDR3 sequences. Input material: blood. Receptors were obtained from a human donor with ulcerative colitis or Crohn's disease, or a healthy co-twin of an affected twin (not recorded which).

The chain employs TRBV12-3 or TRBV12-4 and TRBJ2-1; the D call of TRBD2 rests on TCRdb alone, since no DNA is present to check it. The CDR3 extends over 15 amino acids. CDR3 residues: CASSNGGAGGNEQFF.

V gene TRBV19 combines with J gene TRBJ1-1. The CDR3 sequence is 13 residues long. CDR1 and CDR2 (germline): LNHDA, SQIVND (reference sequence). CDR3 region: CASRGLLNTEAFF.

J is TRBJ2-1 and V is TRBV7-2; TCRdb lists TRBD2, though no DNA is available to test this call. Germline V CDR1 and CDR2: SGHTA, FQGNSA. The CDR3 contains 13 residues. CDR3 residues: CASSLRRGDEQFF.

The rearrangement joins TRBV5-6 to TRBJ1-1; the D call of TRBD1 rests on TCRdb alone, since no DNA is present to check it. The germline V gene has CDR1 SGHDT and CDR2 YYEEEE. This CDR3 is 18 amino acids long. This CDR3 is CASSITVGQGAPGTEAFF.

The CDR3 spells CASSPQGPGTSYEQYF. This sequence joins TRBV18 and TRBJ2-7; the TRBD1 assignment by TCRdb is unverifiable without DNA. Germline loops: CDR1 KGHSH, CDR2 LQKENI. The CDR3 contains 16 residues. Using reference TRBV18 and TRBJ2-7 for the parts outside the CDR3, the full variable domain is NAGVMQNPRHLVRRRGQEARLRCSPMKGHSHVYWYRQLPEEGLKFMVYLQKENIIDESGMPKERFSAEFPKEGPSILRIQQVVRGDSAAYFCASSPQGPGTSYEQYFGPGTRLTVT.

CDR3 region: CASSQTSGGANEQFF. This chain joins TRBV3-1 and TRBJ2-1; TCRdb picks TRBD2, but there is no DNA to check that call. Germline lookup yields CDR1 LGHDT and CDR2 YNNKEL (reference sequence). The CDR3 contains 15 residues.

The J gene is TRBJ1-1, the V gene TRBV6-1. This CDR3 is built from 16 residues. The germline V gene encodes CDR1 MNHNS and CDR2 SASEGT. CDR3 protein: CASIRRDFKTETEAFF.

The chain employs TRBV12-5 and TRBJ1-2; TCRdb reports TRBD1, a call that lacks DNA to check it against. CDR3 size: 16 residues. Germline CDR1 reads LGHNT; CDR2 reads FRNRAP. The CDR3 loop reads CASGVPPDRGGYGYTF.

The chain carries TRBV20-1 and TRBJ1-3; no DNA is available, so the TRBD1 call from TCRdb remains unchecked. The germline V gene has CDR1 DFQATT and CDR2 SNEGSKA (reference sequence). The CDR3 has 17 amino acids. The chain's CDR3 is CSARVAPWQLSGNTIYF.

The chain is built from TRBV27 and TRBJ2-1; absent DNA, TCRdb's TRBD2 call cannot be checked. Germline assignment: CDR1 MNHEY and CDR2 SMNVEV (reference sequence). The CDR3 totals 18 residues. CDR3: CASSLGFPRGLAENEQFF.

The gene calls are TRBV7-9 and TRBJ1-5; the TCRdb call, TRBD1, lacks DNA for checking. The CDR3 covers 14 residues. Germline V gene data show CDR1 as SEHNR and CDR2 as FQNEAQ (reference sequence). The CDR3 loop is CASSPRSPNQPQHF.

This chain links TRBV12-3 or TRBV12-4 with TRBJ1-6. The CDR3 runs to 15 residues. CDR3 sequence reads: CASSLAPGARSPLHF.

The chain uses TRBV12-3 or TRBV12-4 and TRBJ1-1; without DNA, the TCRdb call of TRBD1 cannot be checked. The CDR3 runs 14 residues. CDR3 in amino acids: CASSLGAGNTEAFF.

V gene TRBV6-1 combines with J gene TRBJ1-5; the D call from TCRdb, TRBD1, cannot be confirmed without DNA. The CDR3 loop spans 16 amino acids. CDR1 and CDR2 from the germline V gene are MNHNS and SASEGT. CDR3 residues: CASSVGHRYSNQPQHF.

The chain uses TRBV27 and TRBJ1-2; the D gene TCRdb calls, TRBD1, cannot be checked with no DNA. The germline V gene encodes CDR1 MNHEY and CDR2 SMNVEV (reference sequence). The CDR3 contains 15 residues. CDR3 sequence: CASTLLGGAGDGYTF.

V gene TRBV3-1 combines with J gene TRBJ2-1; TCRdb selects TRBD2, and the lack of DNA leaves this call unchecked. CDR3 size: 18 residues. Germline values: CDR1 LGHDT, CDR2 YNNKEL (reference sequence). The CDR3 sequence: CASSQGSGLAGGFNEQFF.

The V call is TRBV29-1, the J call TRBJ2-7; TCRdb's D call of TRBD1 is untestable without DNA. CDR3 length: 12 amino acids. CDR1 and CDR2 (germline): SQVTM, ANQGSEA. The chain's CDR3 is CSAGQVLMEQYF.

The chain links TRBV10-3 to TRBJ2-3; lacking DNA, the TRBD2 call made by TCRdb goes unchecked. Per germline, CDR1 ENHRY and CDR2 SYGVKD. The CDR3 consists of 14 residues. CDR3: CASQRGGSTDTQYF.

The chain combines TRBV5-1 with TRBJ1-2. CDR3 size: 14 residues. Germline assignment: CDR1 SGHRS and CDR2 YFSETQ. The CDR3 reads CASSLSEGIVGYTF.

The chain recombines TRBV20-1 with TRBJ1-1. This CDR3 is 14 amino acids long. CDR1 and CDR2 from the germline V gene are DFQATT and SNEGSKA (reference sequence). This chain's CDR3 is CSARDLWQVTEAFF.

This sequence joins TRBV11-2 and TRBJ1-1. The germline gives CDR1 SGHAT, CDR2 FQNNGV. The CDR3 has 12 amino acids. The CDR3 loop reads CASSLGETRPFF. Full variable domain (outside the CDR3, taken from reference TRBV11-2 and TRBJ1-1): EAGVAQSPRYKIIEKRQSVAFWCNPISGHATLYWYQQILGQGPKLLIQFQNNGVVDDSQLPKDRFSAERLKGVDSTLKIQPAKLEDSAVYLCASSLGETRPFFGQGTRLTVV.

The chain is built from TRBV6-5 and TRBJ1-3; TCRdb selects TRBD1, and the lack of DNA leaves this call unchecked. This CDR3 is built from 16 residues. The germline V gene encodes CDR1 MNHEY and CDR2 SVGAGI. The CDR3 loop is CASSYLQGGSGNTIYF.

This chain connects TRBV18 to TRBJ2-7; the TRBD2 assignment by TCRdb is unverifiable without DNA. Germline V gene sequence: CDR1 KGHSH, CDR2 LQKENI. The CDR3 length is 13 residues. The CDR3 region is CASSPGTSSEQYF. Combining the CDR3 with reference TRBV18 and TRBJ2-7 gives the whole variable domain NAGVMQNPRHLVRRRGQEARLRCSPMKGHSHVYWYRQLPEEGLKFMVYLQKENIIDESGMPKERFSAEFPKEGPSILRIQQVVRGDSAAYFCASSPGTSSEQYFGPGTRLTVT.

The chain combines TRBV7-9 with TRBJ1-6; TCRdb's D call, TRBD1, is unchecked because there is no DNA. The CDR3 extends over 15 amino acids. Germline V gene data show CDR1 as SEHNR and CDR2 as FQNEAQ (reference sequence). CDR3 residues: CASSTLQGGNSPLHF.